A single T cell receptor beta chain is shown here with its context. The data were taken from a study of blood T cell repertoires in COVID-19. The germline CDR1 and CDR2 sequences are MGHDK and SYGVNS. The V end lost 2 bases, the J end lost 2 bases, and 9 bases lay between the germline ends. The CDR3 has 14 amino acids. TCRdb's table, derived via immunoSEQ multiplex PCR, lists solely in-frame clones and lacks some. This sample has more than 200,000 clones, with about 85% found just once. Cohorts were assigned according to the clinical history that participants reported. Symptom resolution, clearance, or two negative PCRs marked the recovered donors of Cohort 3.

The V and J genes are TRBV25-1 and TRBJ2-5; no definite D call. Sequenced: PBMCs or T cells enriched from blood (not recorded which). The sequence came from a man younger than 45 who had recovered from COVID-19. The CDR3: CASSESQRQETQYF. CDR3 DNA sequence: TGTGCCAGCAGTGAAAGTCAGAGGCAAGAGACCCAGTACTTC. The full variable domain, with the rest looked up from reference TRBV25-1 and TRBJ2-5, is EADIYQTPRYLVIGTGKKITLECSQTMGHDKMYWYQQDPGMELHLIHYSYGVNSTEKGDLSSESTVSRIRTEHFPLTLESARPSHTSQYLCASSESQRQETQYFGPGTRLLVL.